The 30 T cell receptor beta chains below were found in one sample sequenced in a study of cytomegalovirus exposure and HLA in healthy donors. PCR primers comprised 60 Vbeta and 13 Jbeta primers. Assay used: immunoSEQ multiplex PCR; TCRdb lists only in-frame clones, some missing. The table lists approximately 80,000 clones. The sequenced material came from PBMCs. These receptors all come from a woman aged 25 to 39 in good health and CMV-seronegative.

V is TRBV20-1 and J is TRBJ2-1; D is perhaps TRBD1 (5 bases). The CDR3 runs 11 residues. Trimming shortened V by 7 bases and J by 5 bases, and 9 bases separated the two germline ends. The germline gives CDR1 DFQATT, CDR2 SNEGSKA (reference sequence). The CDR3 DNA reads as TGCAGTGGGGGCGGAAACAATGAGCAGTTCTTC. Its protein product is CSGGGNNEQFF.

The chain recombines TRBV19 with TRBJ1-5; D not resolved. There are 14 residues in the CDR3. Deletions cut 6 bases from V and 0 bases from J, with 9 bases between. Germline CDR1 and CDR2: LNHDA and SQIVND (reference sequence). The CDR3 coding sequence is TGTGCCAGTAGCACAGAGTATAGCAATCAGCCCCAGCATTTT. Its protein product is CASSTEYSNQPQHF.

This sequence joins TRBV6-1 and TRBJ2-5; TRBD2 aligns across 7 bases. After removal of 5 bases from V and 6 bases from J, the junction contained 6 bases not matched to a gene. Germline CDR1 and CDR2: MNHNS and SASEGT. The CDR3 totals 13 residues. CDR3 nucleotides: TGTGCCAGCAGTCAACTAGCGCAGCAGACCCAGTACTTC. Protein: CASSQLAQQTQYF.

The chain has TRBV30 and TRBJ2-6, with D possibly TRBD2 on 5 matching bases. The length of the CDR3 is 14 residues. V was pared by 7 bases and J by 4 bases, with 14 bases between. The germline V gene encodes CDR1 GTSNPN and CDR2 SVGIG (reference sequence). The CDR3 loop is CALEGGSGANVLTF. For the CDR3, the DNA is TGTGCCTTAGAGGGCGGTTCGGGGGCCAACGTCCTGACTTTC.

The rearrangement uses TRBV5-6 and TRBJ2-7; D ambiguous. In germline, CDR1 is SGHDT, CDR2 YYEEEE. The V and J ends lost 0 bases and 3 bases respectively, with 7 bases between them. The CDR3 totals 13 residues. The DNA of the CDR3 is TGTGCCAGCAGCTTGGCCCTAAACTACGAGCAGTACTTC. As protein: CASSLALNYEQYF. The variable domain in full, with the rest retrieved from reference TRBV5-6 and TRBJ2-7, is DAGVTQSPTHLIKTRGQQVTLRCSPKSGHDTVSWYQQALGQGPQFIFQYYEEEERQRGNFPDRFSGHQFPNYSSELNVNALLLGDSALYLCASSLALNYEQYFGPGTRLTVT.

This chain joins TRBV5-1 and TRBJ2-5, with D perhaps matching TRBD1 (6 bases). CDR3 length equals 14 residues. CDR1 is SGHRS, CDR2 YFSETQ, per germline. Trimming removed 0 bases from V and 2 bases from J, with 8 bases in between. CDR3 sequence (DNA): TGCGCCAGCAGCTTGGAGAGGGGGCAAGAGACCCAGTACTTC. Translated, it gives CASSLERGQETQYF.

The rearrangement links TRBV19 to TRBJ2-7; 9 nucleotides line up with TRBD1. The CDR3 sequence is 16 residues long. The germline V gene encodes CDR1 LNHDA and CDR2 SQIVND (reference sequence). Trimming took 0 bases from V and 3 from J; bases not matched to a gene: 6. CDR3 sequence reads: CASSIETGTGSYEQYF. The CDR3 nucleotides are TGTGCCAGTAGTATAGAGACCGGGACAGGGAGCTACGAGCAGTACTTC.

This chain links TRBV6-1 with TRBJ2-2; D might be TRBD2 (6 bases). V dropped 4 bases and J dropped 4 bases, with 16 bases sitting between them. Germline V gives CDR1 MNHNS, CDR2 SASEGT. This CDR3 is built from 16 residues. CDR3 residues: CASSGKTSVGTGELFF. The CDR3 nucleotides read TGTGCCAGCAGTGGGAAGACTAGTGTGGGCACCGGGGAGCTGTTTTTT.

This chain joins TRBV5-1 and TRBJ2-1, with TRBD2 matching over 8 bases. Germline V gene lookup returns CDR1 SGHRS and CDR2 YFSETQ. CDR3 length: 14 residues. Germline trimming cut 0 bases from V and 9 bases from J; bases unmatched to any gene: 5. CDR3 residues: CASSLVAGRVEQFF. The CDR3 DNA follows: TGCGCCAGCAGCTTGGTTGCCGGGAGGGTTGAGCAGTTCTTC.

The rearrangement links TRBV13 to TRBJ2-3, with D possibly being TRBD1 (5 bases). This CDR3 is built from 14 residues. V was cut by 2 bases and J by 0 bases, with 6 bases left in between. The germline V gene encodes CDR1 PRHDT and CDR2 FYEKMQ (reference sequence). The CDR3 here is CASSLQGSTDTQYF. CDR3 coding DNA: TGTGCCAGCAGCTTACAGGGAAGCACAGATACGCAGTATTTT.

The rearrangement uses TRBV25-1 and TRBJ2-5; D unclear. Germline assignment: CDR1 MGHDK and CDR2 SYGVNS. V was clipped by 0 bases and J by 5 bases, with 7 bases between them. This CDR3 contains 13 residues. CDR3 amino acids: CASSEYVYETQYF. CDR3 nucleotide sequence: TGTGCCAGCAGTGAATATGTTTATGAGACCCAGTACTTC.

The chain couples TRBV27 to TRBJ1-3, with D tentatively TRBD1 (5 bases). V was shortened by 8 bases and J by 4 bases, with 9 bases between the two germline ends. Germline V gives CDR1 MNHEY, CDR2 SMNVEV (reference sequence). The CDR3 runs 12 residues. The CDR3 loop is CASRGRGNTIYF. In DNA, the CDR3 is TGTGCCAGCCGGGGGAGGGGAAACACCATATATTTT.

The V gene is TRBV28, the J gene TRBJ2-5; the D gene is possibly TRBD2 (6 bases). CDR1 MDHEN and CDR2 SYDVKM come from the germline V gene. The V and J ends lost 8 bases and 7 bases respectively, with 29 bases between them. The CDR3 sequence is 17 residues long. The CDR3 sequence: CASSFRGPDAGRWTQYF. The CDR3 coding sequence is TGTGCCAGCTCGTTTCGCGGGCCGGACGCGGGACGCTGGACCCAGTACTTC.

The genes are TRBV2 and TRBJ2-3; TRBD2 is a possible D gene (7 bases). Trimming cost V 8 bases and J 6 bases, with 15 bases left between them. CDR1 and CDR2 from the germline V gene are SNHLY and FYNNEI. This CDR3 contains 13 residues. In nucleotides, the CDR3 is TGTGCCAGCGAGGGGGGGGCTGGTGATACGCAGTATTTT. This codes for CASEGGAGDTQYF.

J is TRBJ1-5 and V is TRBV5-4, with 7 bases lining up with TRBD1. The CDR3 is made up of 16 amino acids. Losses at the gene ends were 4 bases for V and 4 bases for J; bases not matched to a gene: 11. The V gene's germline CDR1 is SGHNT and CDR2 YYREEE (reference sequence). Written as DNA, the CDR3 is TGTGCCAGCAGCCTTAGGGGGCGGGGATTTAATCAGCCCCAGCATTTT. This sequence encodes CASSLRGRGFNQPQHF.

The chain links TRBV2 to TRBJ1-2, with D perhaps matching TRBD1 (6 bases). Germline loops: CDR1 SNHLY, CDR2 FYNNEI. The CDR3 loop spans 13 amino acids. Trimming took 6 bases from V and 1 from J, leaving 9 bases between them. This CDR3 reads CASSPDSNYGYTF. CDR3 nucleotides: TGTGCCAGCAGCCCGGACAGTAACTATGGCTACACCTTC.

This sequence joins TRBV11-2 and TRBJ1-1; the D is unclear. The CDR3 loop spans 15 amino acids. Germline CDR1 SGHAT, CDR2 FQNNGV. V was clipped by 5 bases and J by 3 bases, with 16 bases between them. CDR3 sequence reads: CASSPVAGGDTEAFF. DNA for the CDR3: TGTGCCAGCAGCCCCGTCGCGGGCGGGGACACTGAAGCTTTCTTT.

CDR3 in DNA: TGCAGCGTTGAATTAGGGGGCAAAGTTGCGGAGCAGTACTTC. Encoded protein: CSVELGGKVAEQYF. The rearrangement uses TRBV29-1 and TRBJ2-7, with 7 bases identical to TRBD1. Germline CDR1 is SQVTM and CDR2 is ANQGSEA. The CDR3 consists of 14 residues. With 2 bases clipped from V and 7 bases from J, the junction kept 11 bases outside the gene matches.

V and J are TRBV6-5 and TRBJ1-6, with TRBD1 identical over 7 bases. V gave up 0 bases and J gave up 6 bases; unmatched junction bases: 5. The CDR3 covers 16 residues. CDR1 MNHEY and CDR2 SVGAGI come from the germline V gene. The CDR3 region is CASSYSPGQFNSPLHF. The CDR3 DNA sequence: TGTGCCAGCAGTTACTCTCCGGGACAGTTTAATTCACCCCTCCACTTT.

The rearrangement links TRBV11-2 to TRBJ2-7; D is uncertain. The CDR3 contains 14 residues. Germline assignment: CDR1 SGHAT and CDR2 FQNNGV. Trimming cost V 0 bases and J 2 bases, with 8 bases left between them. The CDR3: CASSLEYGAYEQYF. CDR3 DNA: TGTGCCAGCAGCTTAGAGTACGGAGCCTACGAGCAGTACTTC.

The chain combines TRBV29-1 with TRBJ2-5; a possible D gene is TRBD2 (6 bases). Deletions cut 5 bases from V and 2 bases from J, with 6 bases between. The germline gives CDR1 SQVTM, CDR2 ANQGSEA. The CDR3 contains 11 residues. In nucleotides, the CDR3 is TGCAGCGTTCGGGAGCAAGAGACCCAGTACTTC. It translates to CSVREQETQYF.

This chain connects TRBV30 to TRBJ1-2, with 10 bases fitting TRBD1. The V gene end was trimmed by 1 base and the J gene end by 1 base; junction bases not matched to a gene: 3. The CDR3 is made up of 15 amino acids. Germline V gives CDR1 GTSNPN, CDR2 SVGIG (reference sequence). The CDR3 loop reads CAWSADRGHNYGYTF. The CDR3 DNA sequence: TGTGCCTGGAGTGCAGACAGGGGGCATAACTATGGCTACACCTTC.

CDR3 region: CASIATTASNYGYTF. The CDR3 DNA reads as TGTGCCAGCATCGCAACGACAGCATCTAACTATGGCTACACCTTC. This chain joins TRBV7-2 and TRBJ1-2; possible D gene TRBD1, 5 bases. CDR1 SGHTA and CDR2 FQGNSA come from the germline V gene. Trimming removed 7 bases at V and 0 bases at J, with 15 bases between. CDR3 length equals 15 residues.

The rearrangement uses TRBV5-1 and TRBJ2-7; no firm D call. There are 15 residues in the CDR3. With 0 bases removed from V and 0 bases from J, the gap between germline ends came to 10 bases. Looked up from germline, CDR1 is SGHRS and CDR2 is YFSETQ. In nucleotides, the CDR3 is TGCGCCAGCAGCTTGGATCCAGGTAACTCCTACGAGCAGTACTTC. Translating it yields CASSLDPGNSYEQYF.

CDR3 sequence: CASSGEGGPLYGYTF. The DNA for the CDR3 is TGTGCCAGCAGTGGGGAGGGGGGGCCTCTCTATGGCTACACCTTC. V gene TRBV6-1 combines with J gene TRBJ1-2, with a weak D call TRBD1 (6 bases). Germline V gene sequence: CDR1 MNHNS, CDR2 SASEGT. The CDR3 runs 15 residues. The V end lost 4 bases, the J end lost 4 bases, and 16 bases lay between the germline ends.

In DNA form, the CDR3 reads TGTGCCAGCAGTGATGTAGCGGGAGAAGAGCAGTACTTC. It specifies CASSDVAGEEQYF. The genes are TRBV6-1 and TRBJ2-7; 9 nucleotides agree with TRBD2. The CDR3 is 13 residues long. Germline V gives CDR1 MNHNS, CDR2 SASEGT. J was trimmed by 7 bases and V by 3 bases; bases with no gene match: 4.

V gene TRBV6-1 combines with J gene TRBJ2-7, with D perhaps TRBD1 (5 bases). The CDR3 runs 13 residues. V shed 5 bases and J shed 2 bases, with 10 bases lying between them. Germline V gives CDR1 MNHNS, CDR2 SASEGT. The chain's CDR3 is CASSLGVAYEQYF. CDR3 coding DNA: TGTGCCAGCAGTTTAGGGGTTGCCTACGAGCAGTACTTC.

J is TRBJ1-4 and V is TRBV28, with D maybe TRBD1 (6 bases). The CDR3 is 14 amino acids. The V and J ends lost 6 bases and 11 bases respectively, with 19 bases between them. Germline V gene sequence: CDR1 MDHEN, CDR2 SYDVKM. The CDR3 nucleotides read TGTGCCAGCAGCTCACCCCAGGGGCCGCTGAAACTGTTTTTT. Protein: CASSSPQGPLKLFF.

The chain couples TRBV11-2 to TRBJ2-1, with 11 bases fitting TRBD2. CDR3 length: 17 residues. Per the germline V gene, CDR1 is SGHAT and CDR2 is FQNNGV. The ends lost 0 bases at V and 8 bases at J; junction bases unmatched: 9. The chain's CDR3 is CASSLDIAGGPLDEQFF. As DNA, the CDR3 is TGTGCCAGCAGCTTAGACATAGCGGGAGGGCCCTTGGATGAGCAGTTCTTC.

V is TRBV29-1 and J is TRBJ2-5; TRBD1 aligns across 10 bases. Matching the DNA end better, TRBJ2-7 makes the J call doubtful. Germline lookup yields CDR1 SQVTM and CDR2 ANQGSEA. The CDR3 extends over 12 amino acids. The CDR3 sequence is CSARTGGYEQYF. The CDR3 region has the DNA TGCAGCGCTAGGACAGGGGGATACGAGCAGTACTTC.